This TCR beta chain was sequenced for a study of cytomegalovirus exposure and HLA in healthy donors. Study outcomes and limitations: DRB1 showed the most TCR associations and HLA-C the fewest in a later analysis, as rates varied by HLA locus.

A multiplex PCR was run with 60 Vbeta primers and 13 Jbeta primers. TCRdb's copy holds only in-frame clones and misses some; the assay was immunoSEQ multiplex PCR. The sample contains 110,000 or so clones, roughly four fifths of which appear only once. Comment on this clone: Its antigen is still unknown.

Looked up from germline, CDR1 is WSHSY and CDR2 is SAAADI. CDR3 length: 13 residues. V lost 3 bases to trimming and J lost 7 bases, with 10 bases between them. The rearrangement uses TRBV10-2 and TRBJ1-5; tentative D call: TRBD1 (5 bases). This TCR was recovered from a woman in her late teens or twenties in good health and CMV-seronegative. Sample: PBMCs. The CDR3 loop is CASSDYRLQPQHF. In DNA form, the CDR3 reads TGCGCCAGCAGTGATTACAGGTTACAGCCCCAGCATTTT.